Included here is one T cell receptor (beta chain) sequence, with context. Its specific antigen is unknown. No per-base quality is available; no much larger clone lies one base away. The CDR3, cysteine through phenylalanine, is 12 amino acids long. Solely the CDR3 DNA is kept, with 36 bases framed from the first base. V and J are trimmed by 7 bases and 7 bases, and the gene matches miss 5 bases of the junction. This sample is drawn from a study of identical twins listed by TCRdb under 2016. A note on the overall study: TCR alpha and beta repertoires from monozygotic twins, unrelated adults of various ages and cord blood were deep-sequenced to test whether fetal clonotypes persist. To rule out contamination, the twin experiments were replicated at different times with different library preparation protocols.

What the study reported, not specific to this receptor: Compared with coincidental sharing between unrelated individuals, out-of-frame TCR alpha sequences shared between twins had an excess of sequences with low generation probability. Invariant T cells such as MAIT and iNKT could partly confound zero-insertion analyses, although diverse VJ usage argued against such confounding for most clonotypes. Recombination models systematically underestimated out-of-frame TCR alpha sharing in monozygotic twins but agreed with sharing between unrelated individuals. Because the same donors could not be followed over many years, conclusions were based on cross-sectional statistical analysis. Abundant cord blood beta clonotypes carried fewer insertions; young adult naive repertoires showed a weaker similar trend, while memory repertoires showed none. The excess sharing between twins in beta out-of-frame sequences was weaker because fewer shared sequences reduced the signal-to-noise ratio.

Library generation was performed with 5' RACE. Sequencer: Illumina HiSeq 2000. Template switching introduced a universal primer binding site; the final cDNA contained a unique molecular identifier, enabling accurate counting of TCR cDNA molecules. Specific primers in the conserved constant-segment region were used to synthesize first-strand cDNA for the TCR alpha and beta chains. To control for contamination, every cDNA library was double barcoded, receiving both a SMART-Mk sample barcode and Illumina barcodes. Two successive PCR steps introduced TruSeq adapter sequences along with Illumina sample barcodes. Sequencing of the TCR alpha and beta cDNA libraries was done on the Illumina HiSeq platform using custom primers. On the study's bioinformatics: Unique molecular identifiers were extracted from raw reads with MiGEC, and CDR3 positions were determined with MiXCR. For each individual, recombination models were inferred using an EM algorithm with the repgenHMM and IGoR tools. The tcR package in R was used for shared clonotype analysis, with sharing normalized by the product of cloneset sizes. To study raw recombination without the effects of thymic and clonal selection, out-of-frame nonproductive sequences were analyzed. TCRdb's own reprocessing of the public reads used fastp at Q25 and MiXCR and kept productive beta chains. A single entry per CDR3 protein holds the most common genes and DNA from its merged rows. For this entry, the V and J calls and clone size follow TCRdb and not the study's own pipeline. This sample has approximately 890,000 distinct CDR3 sequences in its table, and 10% to 15% of those were observed once. Roughly 1.5% of the sample belongs to the ten largest clones.

Only healthy Caucasian donors were included. The twin cohort consisted of three pairs of female monozygotic twins, all aged roughly 18 to 30 years. RNA for TCR libraries was isolated from peripheral blood mononuclear cells. The data also belong to a second study, concerning yellow fever vaccine responses in identical twins. The other study reports the following: The authors reported that the T cell response to vaccination in identical twins appeared partly convergent and partly personalized. In identical twins, the study followed T cell clones that responded to the vaccine with precision.

This TCR came from a woman younger than 35 in good health. Specimen: PBMCs. The chain is assembled from TRBV12-3 or TRBV12-4 and TRBJ2-5, and 8 junctional nucleotides match TRBD2. This receptor has the CDR3 CASTYGRGTQYF. In nucleotide form, the sequence is TGTGCCAGCACCTACGGGAGGGGGACCCAGTACTTC.